The entry that follows covers one TCR beta chain sequence. It lacks a known antigen. No clone much larger than this one lies a single base away; base qualities are absent. Enrolling through a virtual design, the prospective study's participants ranged in age from roughly 18 to 95 years and lived across 24 United States geographic areas. To assign participants to cohorts, the prospective study relied on clinical history that participants themselves reported in a screening survey and a study questionnaire. ImmuneRACE Cohort 3 recovered participants were defined by two consecutive negative NP/OP PCR tests, healthcare professional clearance, or symptom resolution. In the prospective study, mobile phlebotomists collected whole blood, serum and a nasopharyngeal or oropharyngeal swab from each participant. Additional blood draws and questionnaires over an approximately 2-month period could optionally be provided by prospective study participants. Prospective study blood samples were shipped either frozen or at room temperature before DNA extraction.

The record originates from a study of blood T cell repertoires in COVID-19 (dated by TCRdb to the early 2020s). Concerning the study at large: The collaborator samples originated in the United States, Italy and Spain and spanned the acute and convalescent phases of COVID-19. The prospective study material was composed of cDNA or gDNA derived from T cells, B-cell-depleted T cells, or PBMCs. Deeply sampled blood TCRbeta repertoires from subjects exposed to, actively infected with, or recovered from COVID-19 were included in the dataset. The repertoires were released in a freely available public database meant as a resource for research on the immune response to SARS-CoV-2. Samples came from the ongoing ImmuneRACE study (first 160 participants) plus 1,254 subjects from 6 global collaborators. Sample metadata almost always included a de-identified subject ID, COVID-19 status, age in years and sex. Where available, HLA class I and class II types were obtained from metadata supplied by the sample provider rather than from assay-based typing.

Via the germline V gene, CDR1 is LGHNA and CDR2 YSLEER. V is clipped by 4 bases and J by 2 bases, and the sequence between their germline boundaries is 9 bases long. From the cysteine through the phenylalanine, the CDR3 covers 14 amino acids. Kept here is only the CDR3 DNA, which spans 42 bases and is read in frame from base 1. TCRbeta CDR3 regions were amplified from genomic DNA using the immunoSEQ Assay, a bias-controlled multiplex PCR. The study's own analysis went as follows. The number of nucleated cells in each sample was estimated from the amplification of reference gene primers within the assay. Sequence reads were collapsed and filtered to measure the absolute abundance of every unique TCRbeta CDR3 rearrangement. Productive Simpson clonality was computed per sample as the square root of Simpson's diversity index over productive rearrangements. The table was pulled from immuneACCESS by TCRdb, which kept in-frame rearrangements only. Such tables lose some clones; where checked, under half of the loss comes from unresolved V genes, and the rest has no known cause. The DNA was the basis for D and trimming; V, J and clone size are from that table. The sample yields roughly 310,000 clones; approximately 89% were counted once. The ten top clones hold roughly a tenth of the sample.

Beyond this particular receptor, the publication reports: How much clinical and demographic metadata was included differed by source and by participant, and the metadata was provided uncurated.

Sequencing was carried out using PBMCs or T cells enriched from blood (not recorded which). The chain couples TRBV4-3 to TRBJ1-5, with no reliable assignment of the D segment. The sequence was obtained from a woman aged 40 to 50 who had recovered from COVID-19. In nucleotides, the sequence is TGCGCCAGCAGCCGATCCGGTGGCAATCAGCCCCAGCATTTT. This yields the protein CASSRSGGNQPQHF.